This T cell receptor beta chain was sequenced in a study of T-cell memory formation after mild COVID-19. Study-wide background: In these data, TCR clusters were largely donor specific. Study results and caveats: A subset of responding clones appeared in pre-infection memory, suggesting cross-reactive memory joined.

Using constant-segment primers, 5'RACE produced TCR alpha and TCR beta cDNA libraries carrying sample barcodes and UMIs. In TCRdb, the 5' RACE reads were re-called with MiXCR into one record per CDR3 protein. Among around 510,000 distinct CDR3 sequences, 20% to 25% were seen once, and the ten largest hold about 8.4%. This clonotype ranks as medium-sized. Antigen specificity is unknown. V dropped 5 bases and J dropped 6 bases, with 6 bases sitting between them. Looked up from germline, CDR1 is MNHEY and CDR2 is SVGAGI. The CDR3 extends over 11 amino acids. Sequenced: PBMCs or a T cell subset sorted from them (not recorded which). The TCR was taken from an adult woman who had mild COVID-19 (a few samples of this study predate the infection). Cell type and time point are not known. This chain uses TRBV6-5 with TRBJ2-3; D gene ambiguous. The CDR3 region has the DNA TGTGCCAGCAGTGACTGGGATACGCAGTATTTT. It encodes CASSDWDTQYF.